This T cell receptor beta chain was recovered during a study of response to subunit inactivated influenza vaccine. TCRdb analysed the RT-PCR reads with MiXCR anew, one entry per CDR3 protein. The sample has 600,000 to 850,000 distinct CDR3 sequences; less than 15% are singletons. The CDR3 spans 14 residues. V was trimmed by 4 bases and J by 4 bases, leaving 14 bases between them. CDR1 SGHRS and CDR2 YFSETQ come from the germline V gene. Findings of the study overall: New T cells are recruited in small numbers by each seasonal influenza vaccination, according to the authors' suggestion.

With respect to this clonotype: The antigen remains unidentified.

The V and J genes are TRBV5-1 and TRBJ2-5; the D call may be TRBD1 or TRBD2 (5 bases each). The source of this sequence is a man aged 50 to 60 who received an inactivated influenza vaccine. Sequences were derived from PBMCs from blood, sampled roughly 15 days before vaccination. CDR3 coding DNA: TGCGCCAGCAGCCTGGATGTCGGGGCAGAGACCCAGTACTTC. This sequence encodes CASSLDVGAETQYF.